This T cell receptor (beta chain) was sequenced for a study of blood T cell repertoires in COVID-19. Study-wide background: Researchers got acute and convalescent COVID-19 samples from the United States, Italy and Spain. T cells, B-cell-depleted T cells, or PBMCs supplied cDNA or gDNA.

Per the authors' pipeline: Reference gene primer amplification in the assay estimated nucleated cell counts. Assay: immunoSEQ multiplex PCR; the TCRdb copy retains only in-frame clones and omits some. V and J calls and clone size are as listed in that table; D and trimming were resolved from the DNA. The sample contains 410,000 or so clones, approximately 91% of which appear only once. The material sequenced was peripheral blood. The origin of this receptor is a woman between 40 and 55 years old with COVID-19, enrolled during active disease.

The DNA for the CDR3 is TGTGCCAGCGCCGACAGGGTTAAGGGGCAGTTCTTC. Its translation is CASADRVKGQFF. The chain uses TRBV28 and TRBJ2-1; 7 bases are shared with TRBD1. This CDR3 has 12 residues. The V gene's germline CDR1 is MDHEN and CDR2 SYDVKM. V shed 8 bases, J shed 12 bases, and the junction held 10 bases outside the gene matches.